The entry below gives a single T cell receptor (beta chain) sequence along with its context. Its antigen is unidentified. This record comes from a study of regulatory T cells in long-lasting Graves disease. Study-wide findings and caveats: Persistent disease showed a preference for TRBV28, TRBJ1-2 and TRBJ2-5.

CDR3-region Arm-PCR and iRepertoire HTBI primers produced the TCR beta libraries. TCRdb processed the multiplex PCR reads anew with MiXCR; each CDR3 protein has one entry. The data contain about 560,000 distinct CDR3 sequences, about 16% of them seen just once; the ten biggest clones take up approximately 12%. The V gene's germline CDR1 is SGDLS and CDR2 YYNGEE. This CDR3 has 16 residues. With V trimmed by 0 bases and J by 0 bases, 5 bases remained unmatched. The time point denotes: newly diagnosed GD, antithyroid drugs for less than 3 months. After RNA was extracted from PBMCs, the TCR library was made from it. An endocrinology unit in Xi'an, China, supplied the patients. This sample also belongs to another study, concerning T cells in Graves' hyperthyroidism and ophthalmopathy. Per that paper: Ophthalmopathy could be told apart from stable hyperthyroidism with a 13 V-J model.

The chain uses TRBV9 and TRBJ1-1; 7 nucleotides agree with TRBD1. The clonotype originates from a man between 18 and 35 years old with Graves disease. Sample: peripheral blood mononuclear cells (PBMCs), taken at new diagnosis, from a patient treated with antithyroid drugs. The CDR3 DNA reads TGTGCCAGCAGCGTAGGCGCAGGGGGTATGAACACTGAAGCTTTCTTT. Translation gives CASSVGAGGMNTEAFF.